This TCR beta chain derives from a study of T cell repertoires in ileal Crohn's disease. Study as a whole: Median disease duration was about 8.5 years; about 37% smoked at surgery.

The CDR3 consists of 15 residues. CDR1 SGDLS and CDR2 YYNGEE come from the germline V gene. Trimming took 0 bases from V and 0 from J, leaving 7 bases between them. Generated by immunoSEQ multiplex PCR, the TCRdb table keeps only in-frame clones and is missing some. The table records fewer than 7,500 clones, about 78% of them present only once. The source is an adult with Crohn's disease. The chain recombines TRBV9 with TRBJ2-1; D is unresolved. Sequenced: ileal tissue. CDR3 loop: CASSVDSSSYNEQFF. The CDR3 bases are TGTGCCAGCAGCGTAGATAGTAGCTCCTACAATGAGCAGTTCTTC.